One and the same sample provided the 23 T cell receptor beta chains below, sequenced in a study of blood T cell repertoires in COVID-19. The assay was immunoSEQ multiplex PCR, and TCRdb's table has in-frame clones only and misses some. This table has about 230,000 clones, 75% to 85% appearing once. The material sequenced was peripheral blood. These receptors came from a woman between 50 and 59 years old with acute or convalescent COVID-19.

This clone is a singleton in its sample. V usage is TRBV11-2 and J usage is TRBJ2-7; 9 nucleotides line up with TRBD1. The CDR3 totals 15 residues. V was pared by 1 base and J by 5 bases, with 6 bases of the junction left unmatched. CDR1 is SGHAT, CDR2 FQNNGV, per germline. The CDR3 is CASSLGDRVIDEQYF. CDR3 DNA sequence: TGTGCCAGCAGCTTAGGGGACAGGGTCATCGACGAGCAGTACTTC.

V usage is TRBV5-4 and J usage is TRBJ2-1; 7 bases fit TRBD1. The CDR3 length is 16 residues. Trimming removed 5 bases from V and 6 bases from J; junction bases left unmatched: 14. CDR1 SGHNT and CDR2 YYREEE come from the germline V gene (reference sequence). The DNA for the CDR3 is TGTGCCAGCAGTCTCGACAGGGATCAATCAAGCAATGAGCAGTTCTTC. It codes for CASSLDRDQSSNEQFF.

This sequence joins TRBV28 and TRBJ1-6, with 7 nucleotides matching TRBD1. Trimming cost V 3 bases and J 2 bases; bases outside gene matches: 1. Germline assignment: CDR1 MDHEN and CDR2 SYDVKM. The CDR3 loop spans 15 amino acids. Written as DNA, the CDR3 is TGTGCCAGCAGTTTCACAGGGGCCTATAATTCACCCCTCCACTTT. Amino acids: CASSFTGAYNSPLHF.

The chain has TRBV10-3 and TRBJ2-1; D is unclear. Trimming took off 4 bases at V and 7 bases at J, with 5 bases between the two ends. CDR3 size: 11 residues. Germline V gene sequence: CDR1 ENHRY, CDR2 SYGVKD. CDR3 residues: CAISVNNEQFF. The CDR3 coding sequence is TGTGCCATCAGTGTTAATAATGAGCAGTTCTTC.

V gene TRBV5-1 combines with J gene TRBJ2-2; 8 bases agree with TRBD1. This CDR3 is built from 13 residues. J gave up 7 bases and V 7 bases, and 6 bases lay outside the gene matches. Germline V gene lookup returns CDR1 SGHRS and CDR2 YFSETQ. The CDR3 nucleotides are TGCGCCAGCTCAGGGGGCGCGGGCGGGGAGCTGTTTTTT. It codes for CASSGGAGGELFF.

The CDR3 DNA reads as TGTGCCAGCAGGCAGGGGGGATTAAATCAGCCCCAGCATTTT. Its translation is CASRQGGLNQPQHF. The chain links TRBV27 to TRBJ1-5; 7 bases align to TRBD1. The CDR3 covers 14 residues. Germline V CDR1 and CDR2: MNHEY, SMNVEV (reference sequence). V trimming: 6 bases; J trimming: 4 bases; junction bases outside the gene matches: 6.

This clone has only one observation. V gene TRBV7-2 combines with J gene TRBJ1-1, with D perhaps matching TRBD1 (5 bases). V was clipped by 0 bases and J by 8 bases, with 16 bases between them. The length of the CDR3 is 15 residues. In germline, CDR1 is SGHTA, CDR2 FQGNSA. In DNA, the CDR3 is TGTGCCAGCAGCTTAGCTCTAGGGGAGGGGCGAGAAGCTTTCTTT. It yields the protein CASSLALGEGREAFF. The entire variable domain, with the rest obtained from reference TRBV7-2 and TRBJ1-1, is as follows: GAGVSQSPSNKVTEKGKDVELRCDPISGHTALYWYRQSLGQGLEFLIYFQGNSAPDKSGLPSDRFSAERTGGSVSTLTIQRTQQEDSAVYLCASSLALGEGREAFFGQGTRLTVV.

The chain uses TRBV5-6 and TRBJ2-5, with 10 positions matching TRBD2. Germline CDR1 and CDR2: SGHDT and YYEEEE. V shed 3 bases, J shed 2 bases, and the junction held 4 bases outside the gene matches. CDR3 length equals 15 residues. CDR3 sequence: CASSSLAGGQETQYF. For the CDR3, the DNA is TGTGCCAGCAGCTCCTTAGCGGGGGGTCAAGAGACCCAGTACTTC.

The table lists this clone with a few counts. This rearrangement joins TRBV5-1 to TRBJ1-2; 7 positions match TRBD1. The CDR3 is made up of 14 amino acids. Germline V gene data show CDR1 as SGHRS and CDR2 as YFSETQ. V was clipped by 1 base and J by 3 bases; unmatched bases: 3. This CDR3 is CASSLQGGDYGYTF. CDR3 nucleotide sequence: TGCGCCAGCAGCTTGCAGGGGGGTGACTATGGCTACACCTTC.

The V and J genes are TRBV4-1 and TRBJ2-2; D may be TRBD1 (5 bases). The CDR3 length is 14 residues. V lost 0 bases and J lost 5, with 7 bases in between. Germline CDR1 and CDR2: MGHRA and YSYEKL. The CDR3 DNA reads TGCGCCAGCAGCCAAGATCCAGGGACCGGGGAGCTGTTTTTT. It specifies CASSQDPGTGELFF.

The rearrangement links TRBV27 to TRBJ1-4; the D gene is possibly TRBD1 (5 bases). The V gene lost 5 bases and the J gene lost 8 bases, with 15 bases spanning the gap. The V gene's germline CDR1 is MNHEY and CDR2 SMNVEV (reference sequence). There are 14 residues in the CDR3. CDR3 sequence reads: CASSPTWRGEKLFF. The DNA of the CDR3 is TGTGCCAGCAGTCCAACCTGGAGGGGAGAAAAACTGTTTTTT.

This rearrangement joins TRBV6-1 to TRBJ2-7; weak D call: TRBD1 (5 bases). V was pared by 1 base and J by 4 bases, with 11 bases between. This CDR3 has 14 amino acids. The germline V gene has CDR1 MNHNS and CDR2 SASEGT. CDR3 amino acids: CASSEEAGWYEQYF. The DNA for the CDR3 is TGTGCCAGCAGTGAAGAGGCAGGGTGGTACGAGCAGTACTTC.

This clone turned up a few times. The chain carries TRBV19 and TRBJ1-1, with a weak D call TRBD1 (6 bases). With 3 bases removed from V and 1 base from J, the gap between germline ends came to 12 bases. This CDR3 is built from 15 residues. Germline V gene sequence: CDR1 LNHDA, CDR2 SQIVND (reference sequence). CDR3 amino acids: CASSIRPRGNTEAFF. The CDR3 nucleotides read TGTGCCAGTAGTATCCGGCCCAGGGGGAACACTGAAGCTTTCTTT. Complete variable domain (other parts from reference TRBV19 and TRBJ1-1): DGGITQSPKYLFRKEGQNVTLSCEQNLNHDAMYWYRQDPGQGLRLIYYSQIVNDFQKGDIAEGYSVSREKKESFPLTVTSAQKNPTAFYLCASSIRPRGNTEAFFGQGTRLTVV.

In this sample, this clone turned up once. CDR3 sequence (DNA): TGTGCCAGCAGCCAAAGGGGACAGGGGGTAAGTGAAGCTTTCTTT. Protein sequence: CASSQRGQGVSEAFF. V gene TRBV3-1 (or the pseudogene TRBV3-2) combines with J gene TRBJ1-1; 11 bases are a match to TRBD1. Germline lookup yields CDR1 LGHDT and CDR2 YNNKEL (reference sequence). J lost 7 bases, V lost 2 bases, and 6 bases had no gene match. The CDR3 consists of 15 residues.

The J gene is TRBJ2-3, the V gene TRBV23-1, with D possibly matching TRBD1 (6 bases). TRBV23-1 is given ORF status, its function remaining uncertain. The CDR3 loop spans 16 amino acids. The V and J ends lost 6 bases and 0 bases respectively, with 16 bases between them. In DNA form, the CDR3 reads TGCGCCAGCAGGCATTTAGGGGGTACTAGCACAGATACGCAGTATTTT. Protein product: CASRHLGGTSTDTQYF.

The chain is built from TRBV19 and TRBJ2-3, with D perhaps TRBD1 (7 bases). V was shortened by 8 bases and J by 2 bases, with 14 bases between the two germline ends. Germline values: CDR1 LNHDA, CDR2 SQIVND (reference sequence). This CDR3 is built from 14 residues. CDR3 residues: CASSRGAITDTQYF. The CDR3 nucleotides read TGTGCCAGTTCCAGGGGGGCGATCACAGATACGCAGTATTTT.

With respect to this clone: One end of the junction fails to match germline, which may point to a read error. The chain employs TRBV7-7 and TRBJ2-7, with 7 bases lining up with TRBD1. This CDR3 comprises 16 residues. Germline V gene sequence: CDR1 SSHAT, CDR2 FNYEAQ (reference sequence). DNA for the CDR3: TGTGCTAGCAGCGACCGACAGGGTATGTCCCCCTACGAGCAGTACTTC. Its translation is CASSDRQGMSPYEQYF.

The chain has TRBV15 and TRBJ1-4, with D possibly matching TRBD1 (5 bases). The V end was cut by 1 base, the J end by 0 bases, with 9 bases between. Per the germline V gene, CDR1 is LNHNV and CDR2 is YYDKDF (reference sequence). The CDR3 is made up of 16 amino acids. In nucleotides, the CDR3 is TGTGCCACCAGCAGAGGGACATTTGCAACTAATGAAAAACTGTTTTTT. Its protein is CATSRGTFATNEKLFF.

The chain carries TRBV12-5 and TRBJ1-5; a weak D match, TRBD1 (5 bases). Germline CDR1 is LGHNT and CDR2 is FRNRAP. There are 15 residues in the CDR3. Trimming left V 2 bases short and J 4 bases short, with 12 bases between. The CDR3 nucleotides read TGTGCTAGTGGTTTGCCCCAGGGCGGAAATCAGCCCCAGCATTTT. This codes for CASGLPQGGNQPQHF. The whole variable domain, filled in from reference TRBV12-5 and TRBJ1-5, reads DARVTQTPRHKVTEMGQEVTMRCQPILGHNTVFWYRQTMMQGLELLAYFRNRAPLDDSGMPKDRFSAEMPDATLATLKIQPSEPRDSAVYFCASGLPQGGNQPQHFGDGTRLSIL.

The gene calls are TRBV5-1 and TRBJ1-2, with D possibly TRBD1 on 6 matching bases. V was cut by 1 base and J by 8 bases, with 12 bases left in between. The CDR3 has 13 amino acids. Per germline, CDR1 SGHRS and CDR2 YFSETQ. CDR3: CASSLTGSRGYTF. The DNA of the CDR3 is TGCGCCAGCAGCTTGACAGGGAGTCGGGGCTACACCTTC.

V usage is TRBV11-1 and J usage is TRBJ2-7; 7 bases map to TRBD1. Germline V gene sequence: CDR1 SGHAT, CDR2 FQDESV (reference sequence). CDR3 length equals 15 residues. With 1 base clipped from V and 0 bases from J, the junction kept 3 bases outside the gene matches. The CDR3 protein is CASSLGGTVSYEQYF. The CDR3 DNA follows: TGTGCCAGCAGCTTAGGTGGGACAGTCTCCTACGAGCAGTACTTC.

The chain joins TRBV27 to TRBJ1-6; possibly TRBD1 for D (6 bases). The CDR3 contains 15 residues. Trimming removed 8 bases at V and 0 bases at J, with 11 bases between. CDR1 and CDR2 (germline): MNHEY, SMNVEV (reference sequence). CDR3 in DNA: TGTGCCAGCCTTACAGGGAGCTCCTATAATTCACCCCTCCACTTT. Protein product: CASLTGSSYNSPLHF.

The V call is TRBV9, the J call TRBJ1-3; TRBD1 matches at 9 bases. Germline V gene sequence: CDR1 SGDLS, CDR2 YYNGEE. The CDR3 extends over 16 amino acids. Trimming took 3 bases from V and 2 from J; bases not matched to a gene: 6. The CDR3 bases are TGTGCCAGCAGCGCGCTTACAGGGGGCACTGGAAACACCATATATTTT. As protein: CASSALTGGTGNTIYF.